The entry below describes one T cell receptor beta chain. This receptor's antigen is unknown. Base qualities were left out, and no much larger clone turns up one base away. The collaborating institutions used their own protocols to collect whole blood in K2EDTA tubes. For TCRbeta analysis, collaborators shipped samples in one of three forms: frozen whole blood, isolated PBMCs, or DNA extracted from either of those sample types. This specimen belongs to a study of blood T cell repertoires in COVID-19 (dated by TCRdb to about 2020). Regarding the study in general: Samples from collaborators originated in the United States, Italy and Spain and spanned both the acute and convalescent phases of COVID-19. The repertoires were made available in a free public database intended to serve as a resource for research on the immune response to SARS-CoV-2. The samples were drawn from two sources: the first 160 participants of the ongoing ImmuneRACE study, and 1,254 subjects contributed by 6 global collaborators. The sample metadata nearly always contained a de-identified subject ID, COVID-19 status, age in years and sex. HLA class I and class II types, where available, came from metadata supplied by the sample provider rather than from assay-based typing. The material from the prospective study consisted of cDNA or gDNA derived from T cells, B-cell-depleted T cells, or PBMCs. Deeply sampled blood TCRbeta repertoires from subjects exposed to, actively infected with, or recovered from COVID-19 were included in the dataset.

The immunoSEQ Assay, a bias-controlled multiplex PCR, was used to amplify TCRbeta CDR3 regions from genomic DNA. Processing in the source paper ran as follows. The number of nucleated cells in each sample was estimated by amplification of reference gene primers within the assay. To quantify the absolute abundance of each unique TCRbeta CDR3 rearrangement, sequence reads were collapsed and filtered. For each sample, productive Simpson clonality was calculated by taking the square root of Simpson's diversity index across productive rearrangements. TCRdb took over this immuneACCESS table, retaining in-frame rearrangements with V and J assigned. Such tables are incomplete; in checked studies, under half of the missing clones stem from an unresolved V gene, and the remainder is unexplained. V, J and clone size are taken as reported in that table, and D and trimming were inferred from the DNA itself. The sample yields about 41,000 clones; about 90% were counted once. About 4.3% of the sample rests with the top ten.

CDR1 and CDR2 (LGHNT, FRNRAP) derive from the germline V gene. Trimming removed 6 bases from V and 2 bases from J, leaving 11 bases between the germline ends. Measured from the cysteine to the phenylalanine, the CDR3 is 13 residues long. CDR3 DNA is the only sequence kept; it has 39 bases, read in frame from the first base. Study-wide findings and limitations: The quantity of clinical and demographic metadata differed by source and by participant and was supplied without curation.

The TCR originated in a man in his 60s with acute or convalescent COVID-19. Recombination joined TRBV12-5 with TRBJ2-7, with TRBD2 as a weak D call on 5 bases. The specimen sequenced was peripheral blood. Read as DNA, the sequence is TGTGCTAGTGGCCTCGGGGTCCCCTACGAGCAGTACTTC. Its translation reads: CASGLGVPYEQYF.